The present T cell receptor (beta chain) was sequenced within a study of T cells generated in artificial thymic organoids (dated by TCRdb to the late 2010s). Describing the broader study: The study compared TCR alpha and beta CDR3 repertoires of CD8 single positive T cells derived from in vitro artificial thymic organoids with the repertoires of thymic and peripheral blood naive CD8 T cells. Displayed repertoire sequencing data were described as representative of three independent experiments. The full study reports these points: Organoid-derived CD8 single positive T cells showed physiological TCR clonotype diversity comparable to thymic and blood naive CD8 T cells. No skewed Valpha or Vbeta usage was observed in organoid-derived T cells, a finding that argues against dominance of unconventional lineages or clonal expansions.

To build the artificial thymic organoids, human HSPCs were aggregated with MS5 murine stromal cells that had been transduced with human DLL1, and the aggregates were cultured at an air-liquid interface. Organoids were seeded with FACS-purified CD34+CD3- hematopoietic stem and progenitor cells depleted of residual T cells. Organoids were cultured in serum-free RB27 medium: RPMI 1640 supplemented with B27, FLT3L, IL-7 and ascorbic acid. Before RNA extraction, CD3+TCRalphabeta+CD8 single positive T cells from both organoids and thymus were sorted by FACS. For each sample, total RNA was purified from around 40,000 to 200,000 sorted cells using the RNeasy Micro kit, and RNA quality was checked on an Agilent RNA 6000 Nano chip. As regards this clonotype: What antigen it recognizes has not been identified. The sample holds no much larger clone one base away, and base qualities are not on file.

The CDR3 starts with the cysteine, ends with the phenylalanine, and has 14 residues. Only the CDR3 DNA is retained, 42 bases long and in frame from the first base. The germline V gene provides CDR1 LGHNA and CDR2 YSLEER. Trimming takes 0 bases from V and 7 bases from J, and the germline ends sit 10 bases apart. TCRalpha and TCRbeta libraries were amplified in separate semi-nested PCR reactions using Advantage 2 and reverse primers located in the TRAC or TRBC constant regions. The amount of total RNA used for first-strand cDNA synthesis ranged from roughly 3.5 to 550 ng. TCR cDNA libraries were made by 5'-RACE with the SMARTer PCR cDNA Synthesis kit, using a poly-dT primer for first-strand synthesis. Sample-specific 5-nucleotide barcodes were carried by the semi-nested constant-region reverse primers, and the resulting products were cleaned using the Zymo DNA Clean and Concentrator-5 kit. Pools of up to ten barcoded samples were ligated to Illumina adaptors and sequenced on an Illumina MiSeq as 2 x 150 bp paired-end reads. From the authors' description of their analysis: After demultiplexing, reads were aligned using BLAT against a custom library built from IMGT containing every combination of human TRAV, TRAJ, TRBV, TRBD and TRBJ. The best BLAT hits were picked using pslCDnaFilter (-maxAligns=1, -ignoreIntrons), and custom Perl scripts were used to calculate clonotype frequencies. Through fastp at Q25 and MiXCR, TCRdb rebuilt clones from the public reads, retaining in-frame beta chains. Rows are unified per CDR3 protein, each entry keeping the most common DNA and genes. Here the V and J calls rest on TCRdb's processing, not on the authors' analysis. Within this sample are around 5,600 distinct CDR3 sequences, with less than 30% of them counted one time only. The ten most abundant clones make up 2.5% to 3.5% of the sample.

The source is a human donor who gave cord blood stem cells for thymic organoid culture, a cardiac surgery patient who gave postnatal thymus, or a blood donor (not recorded which). The sequencing input was naive CD8+ T cells grown in artificial thymic organoids from cord blood stem and progenitor cells. Sample cell subset or site, as interpreted from the label and publication: CD3+TCRalphabeta+CD8SP T cells; for blood, CD45RO-CCR7+ naive CD8+ T cells. The sequence links TRBV4-3 to TRBJ1-5; TRBD1 is a possible D gene, resting on 5 matching bases. The CDR3 amino acid sequence is: CASSQETGLQPQHF. Here is the DNA: TGCGCCAGCAGCCAAGAAACAGGTCTCCAGCCCCAGCATTTT.